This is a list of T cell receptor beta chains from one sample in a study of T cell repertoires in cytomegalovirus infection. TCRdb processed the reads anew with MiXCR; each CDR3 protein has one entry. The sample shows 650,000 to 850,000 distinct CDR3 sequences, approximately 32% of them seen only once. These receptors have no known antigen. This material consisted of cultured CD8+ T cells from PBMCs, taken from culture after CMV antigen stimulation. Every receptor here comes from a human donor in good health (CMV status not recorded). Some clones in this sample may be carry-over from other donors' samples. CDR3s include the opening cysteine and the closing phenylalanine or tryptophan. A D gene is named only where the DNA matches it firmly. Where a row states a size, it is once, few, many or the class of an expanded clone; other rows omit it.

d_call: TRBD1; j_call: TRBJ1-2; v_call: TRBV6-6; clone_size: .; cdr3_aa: CASSYSLGGTGNGYTF; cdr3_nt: TGTGCCAGCAGTTACTCGTTGGGGGGGACAGGGAATGGCTACACCTTC
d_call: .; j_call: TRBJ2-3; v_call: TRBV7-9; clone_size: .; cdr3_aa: CASSLTDGSTDTQYF; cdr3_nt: TGTGCTAGCAGCCTTACCGACGGTAGCACAGATACGCAGTATTTT
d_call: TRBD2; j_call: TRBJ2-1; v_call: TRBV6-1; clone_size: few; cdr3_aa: CASSDGTSVYNEQFF; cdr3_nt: TGTGCCAGCAGTGATGGGACTAGCGTATACAATGAGCAGTTCTTC
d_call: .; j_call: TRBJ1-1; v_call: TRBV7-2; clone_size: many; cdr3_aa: CASSFIRDTEAFF; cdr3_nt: TGTGCCAGCAGCTTCATCAGAGACACTGAAGCTTTCTTT
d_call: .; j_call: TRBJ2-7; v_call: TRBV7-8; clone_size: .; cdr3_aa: CASSLNQAYEQYF; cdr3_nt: TGTGCCAGCAGCTTAAATCAGGCGTACGAGCAGTACTTC
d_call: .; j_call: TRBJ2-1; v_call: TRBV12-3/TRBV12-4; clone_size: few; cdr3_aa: CASSTSRGMSYNEQFF; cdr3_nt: TGTGCCAGCAGTACGTCTAGGGGGATGTCCTACAATGAGCAGTTCTTC
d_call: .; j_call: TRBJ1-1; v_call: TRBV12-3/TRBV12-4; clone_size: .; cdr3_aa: CASSPEDTEAFF; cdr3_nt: TGTGCCAGCAGTCCGGAGGACACTGAAGCTTTCTTT
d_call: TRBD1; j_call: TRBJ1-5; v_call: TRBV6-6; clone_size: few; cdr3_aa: CASSLRTGGIQPQHF; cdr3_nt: TGTGCCAGCAGCCTAAGGACAGGGGGCATTCAGCCCCAGCATTTT
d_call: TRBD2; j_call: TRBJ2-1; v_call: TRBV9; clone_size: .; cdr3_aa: CASSVDLAGGHEQFF; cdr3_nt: TGTGCCAGCAGCGTAGACCTAGCGGGGGGCCATGAGCAGTTCTTC
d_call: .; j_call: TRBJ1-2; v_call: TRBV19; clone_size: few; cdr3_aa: CASSSVFYGYTF; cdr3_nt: TGTGCCAGTAGTAGCGTATTTTATGGCTACACCTTC
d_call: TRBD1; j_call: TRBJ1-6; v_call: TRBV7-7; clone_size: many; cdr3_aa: CASSLEGPDRESGGMYNSPLHF; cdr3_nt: TGTGCTAGCAGCTTAGAGGGGCCGGACAGGGAGAGTGGGGGTATGTATAATTCACCCCTCCACTTT
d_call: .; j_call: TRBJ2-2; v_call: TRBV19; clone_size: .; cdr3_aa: CASIEGNILTGELFF; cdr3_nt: TGTGCCAGTATTGAAGGGAACATATTAACCGGGGAGCTGTTTTTT
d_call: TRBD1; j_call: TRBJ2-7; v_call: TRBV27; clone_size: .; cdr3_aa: CASSLLGGQGNEQYF; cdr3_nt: TGTGCCAGCAGTTTATTGGGGGGACAGGGAAACGAGCAGTACTTC
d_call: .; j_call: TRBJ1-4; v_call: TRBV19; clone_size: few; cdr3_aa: CATDLGEKLFF; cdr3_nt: TGTGCCACCGACCTGGGGGAAAAACTGTTTTTT
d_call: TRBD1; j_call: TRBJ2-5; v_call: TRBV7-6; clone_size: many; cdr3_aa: CASSSSRTGGAKTQYF; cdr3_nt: TGTGCCAGCAGCTCATCCAGGACAGGGGGCGCGAAGACCCAGTACTTC
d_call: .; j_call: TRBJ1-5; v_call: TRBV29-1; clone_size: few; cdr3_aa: CSVGRDHQPQHF; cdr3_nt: TGCAGCGTCGGCAGGGATCATCAGCCCCAGCATTTT
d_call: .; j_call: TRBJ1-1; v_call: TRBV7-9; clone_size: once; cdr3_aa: CASSPGENAEAFF; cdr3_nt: TGTGCCAGCAGCCCTGGGGAGAACGCTGAAGCTTTCTTT
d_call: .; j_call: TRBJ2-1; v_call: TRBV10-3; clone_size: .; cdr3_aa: CAIRDGNPYNEQFF; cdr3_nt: TGTGCCATCCGTGACGGGAACCCCTACAATGAGCAGTTCTTC
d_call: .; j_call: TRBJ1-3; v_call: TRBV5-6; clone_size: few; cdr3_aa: CASSWGISGNTIYF; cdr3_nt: TGTGCCAGCAGCTGGGGGATCTCTGGAAACACCATATATTTT
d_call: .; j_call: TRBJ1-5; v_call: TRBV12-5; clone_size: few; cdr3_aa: CASGLTGGGNQPQHF; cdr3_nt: TGTGCTAGTGGTTTGACCGGGGGCGGCAATCAGCCCCAGCATTTT
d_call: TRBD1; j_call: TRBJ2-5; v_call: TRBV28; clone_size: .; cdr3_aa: CASSLGWTGTYQETQYF; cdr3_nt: TGTGCCAGCAGTTTAGGGTGGACAGGGACGTACCAAGAGACCCAGTACTTC
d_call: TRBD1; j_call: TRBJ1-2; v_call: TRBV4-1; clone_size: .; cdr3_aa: CASSSRTGADGYTF; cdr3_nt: TGCGCCAGCAGCAGCCGGACAGGGGCGGATGGCTACACCTTC
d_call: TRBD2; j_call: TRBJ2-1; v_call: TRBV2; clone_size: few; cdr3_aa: CATQTDRGGSYNEQFF; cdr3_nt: TGTGCCACCCAGACCGACCGCGGGGGATCCTACAATGAGCAGTTCTTC
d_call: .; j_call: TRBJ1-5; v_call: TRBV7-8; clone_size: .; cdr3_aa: CASSAARLGHQPQHF; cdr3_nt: TGTGCCAGCAGCGCGGCCAGATTGGGCCATCAGCCCCAGCATTTT
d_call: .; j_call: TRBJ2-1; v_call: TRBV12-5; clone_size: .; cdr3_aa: CASGLVPGEQFF; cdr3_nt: TGTGCTAGTGGTTTGGTGCCGGGTGAGCAGTTCTTC
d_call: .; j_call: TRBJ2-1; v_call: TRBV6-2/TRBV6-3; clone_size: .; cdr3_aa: CASSYSGRPHEQFF; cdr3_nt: TGTGCCAGCAGTTACAGTGGACGGCCCCATGAGCAGTTCTTC
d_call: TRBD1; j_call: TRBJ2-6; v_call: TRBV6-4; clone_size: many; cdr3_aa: CASRPGTGAGANVLTF; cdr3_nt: TGTGCCAGCAGACCCGGGACAGGGGCTGGGGCCAACGTCCTGACTTTC
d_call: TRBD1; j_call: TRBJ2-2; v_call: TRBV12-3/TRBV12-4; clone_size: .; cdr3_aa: CASNRRGRNTGELFF; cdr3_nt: TGTGCCAGCAACCGAAGGGGGCGTAACACCGGGGAGCTGTTTTTT
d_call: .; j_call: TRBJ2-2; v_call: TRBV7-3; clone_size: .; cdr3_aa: CASSLYPAGALPADGELFF; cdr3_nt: TGTGCCAGCAGCTTATATCCGGCAGGGGCCTTACCAGCAGACGGGGAGCTGTTTTTT
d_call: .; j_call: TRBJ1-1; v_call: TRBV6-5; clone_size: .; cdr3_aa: CASTQNTEAFF; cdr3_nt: TGTGCCAGCACGCAGAACACTGAAGCTTTCTTT
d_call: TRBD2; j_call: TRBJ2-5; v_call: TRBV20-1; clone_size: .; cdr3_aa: CSAPVSGALETQYF; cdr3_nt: TGCAGTGCCCCCGTAAGCGGGGCTCTAGAGACCCAGTACTTC
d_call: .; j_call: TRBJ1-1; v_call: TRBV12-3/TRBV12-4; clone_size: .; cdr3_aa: CASSHSQRNTEAFF; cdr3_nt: TGTGCCAGCAGCCACTCCCAGAGGAACACTGAAGCTTTCTTT
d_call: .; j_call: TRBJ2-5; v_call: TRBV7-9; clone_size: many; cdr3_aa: CASSLEGLQETQYF; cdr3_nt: TGTGCCAGCAGCTTAGAGGGGCTCCAAGAGACCCAGTACTTC
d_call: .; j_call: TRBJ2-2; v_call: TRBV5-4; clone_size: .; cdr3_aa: CASTGAPAGELFF; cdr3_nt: TGTGCCAGCACTGGGGCACCCGCCGGGGAGCTGTTTTTT
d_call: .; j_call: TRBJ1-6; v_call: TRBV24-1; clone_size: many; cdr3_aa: CATNPPGTANSPLHF; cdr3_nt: TGTGCCACCAACCCCCCGGGGACGGCAAATTCACCCCTCCACTTT
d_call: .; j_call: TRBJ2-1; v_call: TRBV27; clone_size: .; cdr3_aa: CASSPTPNEQFF; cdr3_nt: TGTGCCAGCAGCCCTACCCCCAATGAGCAGTTCTTC
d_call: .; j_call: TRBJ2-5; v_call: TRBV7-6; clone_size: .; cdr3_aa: CASSPRGVHQETQYF; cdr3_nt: TGTGCCAGCAGCCCTAGAGGGGTCCACCAAGAGACCCAGTACTTC
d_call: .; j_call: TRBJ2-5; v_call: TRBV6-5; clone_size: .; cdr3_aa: CASSYSGVGRETQYF; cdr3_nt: TGTGCCAGCAGTTACTCAGGGGTCGGAAGGGAGACCCAGTACTTC
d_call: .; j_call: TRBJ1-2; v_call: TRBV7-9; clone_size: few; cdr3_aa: CASSLVTTAYGYTF; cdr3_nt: TGTGCCAGCAGCTTAGTGACGACAGCGTATGGCTACACCTTC
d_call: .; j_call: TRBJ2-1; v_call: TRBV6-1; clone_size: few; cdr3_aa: CASISTGGTSYNEQFF; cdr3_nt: TGTGCCAGCATCTCGACAGGAGGGACCTCCTACAATGAGCAGTTCTTC
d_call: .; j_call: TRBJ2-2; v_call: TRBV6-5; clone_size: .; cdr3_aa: CASSSGRGKGTGELFF; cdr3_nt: TGTGCCAGCAGTTCGGGGAGGGGGAAAGGAACCGGGGAGCTGTTTTTT
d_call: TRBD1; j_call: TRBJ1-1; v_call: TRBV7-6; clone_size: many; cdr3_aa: CASSLDYGQGVTEAFF; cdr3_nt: TGTGCCAGCAGCTTAGACTACGGACAGGGTGTCACTGAAGCTTTCTTT
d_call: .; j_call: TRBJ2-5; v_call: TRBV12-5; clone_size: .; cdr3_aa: CASGSLWRETQYF; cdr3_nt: TGTGCTAGTGGTTCGCTATGGCGAGAGACCCAGTACTTC
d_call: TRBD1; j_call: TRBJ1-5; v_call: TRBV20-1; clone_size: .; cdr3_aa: CSAITGQAKPFNQPQHF; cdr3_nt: TGCAGTGCGATCACGGGACAGGCGAAACCTTTTAATCAGCCCCAGCATTTT
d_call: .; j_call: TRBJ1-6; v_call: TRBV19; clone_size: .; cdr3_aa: CASSIKGGDSPLHF; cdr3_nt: TGTGCCAGTAGTATAAAGGGTGGCGATTCACCCCTCCACTTT
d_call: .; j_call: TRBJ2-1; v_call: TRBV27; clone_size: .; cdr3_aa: CASSLSGRITYNEQFF; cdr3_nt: TGTGCCAGCAGTTTATCGGGACGGATTACCTACAATGAGCAGTTCTTC
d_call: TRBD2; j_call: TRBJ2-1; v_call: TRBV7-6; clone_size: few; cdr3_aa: CASSLGGSPSGVGNEQFF; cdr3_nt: TGTGCCAGCAGCTTAGGGGGGTCCCCTAGCGGGGTTGGCAATGAGCAGTTCTTC
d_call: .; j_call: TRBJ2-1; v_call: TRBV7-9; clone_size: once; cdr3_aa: CASSLRDTSSYNEQFF; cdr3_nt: TGTGCCAGCAGCTTAAGGGACACCAGCTCCTACAATGAGCAGTTCTTC
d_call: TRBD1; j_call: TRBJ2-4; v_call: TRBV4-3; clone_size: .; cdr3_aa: CASSQRGQGNKNIQYF; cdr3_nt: TGCGCCAGCAGCCAGAGGGGACAGGGAAACAAAAACATTCAGTACTTC
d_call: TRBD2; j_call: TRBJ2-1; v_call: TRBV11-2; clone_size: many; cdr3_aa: CASSLDPRGGARNEQFF; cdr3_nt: TGTGCCAGCAGCTTAGATCCACGCGGGGGGGCTCGGAATGAGCAGTTCTTC
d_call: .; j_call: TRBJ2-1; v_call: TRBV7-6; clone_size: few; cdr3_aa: CASSPPRGLNEQFF; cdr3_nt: TGTGCCAGCAGCCCCCCGCGGGGGCTGAATGAGCAGTTCTTC
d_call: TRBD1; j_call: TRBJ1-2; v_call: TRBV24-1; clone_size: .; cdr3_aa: CATSGRDSTYGYTF; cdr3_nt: TGTGCCACCAGTGGCCGGGACAGCACCTATGGCTACACCTTC
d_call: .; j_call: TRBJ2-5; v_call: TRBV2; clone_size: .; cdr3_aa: CARRGDVETQYF; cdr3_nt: TGTGCCAGAAGGGGGGACGTCGAGACCCAGTACTTC
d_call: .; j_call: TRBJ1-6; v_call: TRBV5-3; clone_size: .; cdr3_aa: CASSSEGTGQLHF; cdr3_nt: TGTGCCAGCAGCTCCGAAGGGACTGGACAGCTCCACTTT